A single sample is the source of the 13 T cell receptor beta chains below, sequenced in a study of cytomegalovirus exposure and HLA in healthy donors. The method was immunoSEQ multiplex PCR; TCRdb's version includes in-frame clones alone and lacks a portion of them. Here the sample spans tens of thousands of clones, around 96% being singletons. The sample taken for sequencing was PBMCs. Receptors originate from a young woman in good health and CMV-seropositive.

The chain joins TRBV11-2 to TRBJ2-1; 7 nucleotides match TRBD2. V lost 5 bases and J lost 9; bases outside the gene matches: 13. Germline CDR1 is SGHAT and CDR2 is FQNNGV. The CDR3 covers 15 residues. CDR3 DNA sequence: TGTGCCAGCAGCCCCCTGGGGGGAGGGCCGGGTGAGCAGTTCTTC. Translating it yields CASSPLGGGPGEQFF.

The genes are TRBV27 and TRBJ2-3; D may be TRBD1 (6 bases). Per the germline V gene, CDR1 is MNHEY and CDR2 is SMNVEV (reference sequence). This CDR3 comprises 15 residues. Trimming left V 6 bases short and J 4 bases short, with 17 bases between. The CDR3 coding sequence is TGTGCCAGCAGGGGGGACAAGAATTTAGCAGATACGCAGTATTTT. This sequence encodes CASRGDKNLADTQYF.

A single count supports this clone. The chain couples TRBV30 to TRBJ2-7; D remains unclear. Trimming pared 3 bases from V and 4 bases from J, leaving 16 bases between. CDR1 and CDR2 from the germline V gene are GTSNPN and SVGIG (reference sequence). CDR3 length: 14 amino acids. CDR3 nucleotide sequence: TGTGCCTGGAGGAGTCCCGTGCTGCGATACGAGCAGTACTTC. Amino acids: CAWRSPVLRYEQYF. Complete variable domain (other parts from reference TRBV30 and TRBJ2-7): SQTIHQWPATLVQPVGSPLSLECTVEGTSNPNLYWYRQAAGRGLQLLFYSVGIGQISSEVPQNLSASRPQDRQFILSSKKLLLSDSGFYLCAWRSPVLRYEQYFGPGTRLTVT.

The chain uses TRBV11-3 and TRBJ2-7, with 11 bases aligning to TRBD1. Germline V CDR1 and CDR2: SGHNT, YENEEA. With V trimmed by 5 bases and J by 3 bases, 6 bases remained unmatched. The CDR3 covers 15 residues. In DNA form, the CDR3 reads TGTGCCAGCAGCGATCCCGGGACAGGGGGCTACGAGCAGTACTTC. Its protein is CASSDPGTGGYEQYF.

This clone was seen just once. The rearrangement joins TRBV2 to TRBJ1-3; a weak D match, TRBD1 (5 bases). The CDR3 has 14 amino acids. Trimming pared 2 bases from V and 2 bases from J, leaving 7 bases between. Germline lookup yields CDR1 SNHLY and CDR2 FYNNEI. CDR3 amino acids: CASSERRAGNTIYF. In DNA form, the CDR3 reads TGTGCCAGCAGTGAACGCAGGGCTGGAAACACCATATATTTT.

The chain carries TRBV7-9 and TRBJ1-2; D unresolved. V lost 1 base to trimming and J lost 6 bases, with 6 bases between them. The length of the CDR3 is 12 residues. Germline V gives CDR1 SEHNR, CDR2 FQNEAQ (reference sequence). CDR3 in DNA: TGTGCCAGCAGCTTAGGGGAGGATGGCTACACCTTC. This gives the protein CASSLGEDGYTF.

DNA of the CDR3: TGTGCCACCGTCAGCGGGATGGGGCGAGAGACCCAGTACTTC. It specifies CATVSGMGRETQYF. The chain employs TRBV6-5 and TRBJ2-5, with 7 positions matching TRBD2. The V segment lost 10 bases and the J segment 4 bases; nucleotides outside the gene matches: 12. The length of the CDR3 is 14 residues. Germline V gene data show CDR1 as MNHEY and CDR2 as SVGAGI.

The CDR3 here is CASSEPGGNTIYF. As DNA, the CDR3 is TGTGCCAGCAGTGAACCCGGGGGAAACACCATATATTTT. This chain uses TRBV25-1 with TRBJ1-3; D is unclear. The ends were cut back, 2 bases at V and 4 bases at J, with 6 bases in the middle. The CDR3 spans 13 residues. Germline V gene sequence: CDR1 MGHDK, CDR2 SYGVNS.

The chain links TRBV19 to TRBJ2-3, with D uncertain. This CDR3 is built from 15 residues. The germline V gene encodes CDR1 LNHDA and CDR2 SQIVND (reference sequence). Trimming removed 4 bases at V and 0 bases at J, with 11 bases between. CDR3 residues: CASSTLAASTDTQYF. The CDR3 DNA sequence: TGTGCCAGTAGTACCCTGGCTGCTAGCACAGATACGCAGTATTTT.

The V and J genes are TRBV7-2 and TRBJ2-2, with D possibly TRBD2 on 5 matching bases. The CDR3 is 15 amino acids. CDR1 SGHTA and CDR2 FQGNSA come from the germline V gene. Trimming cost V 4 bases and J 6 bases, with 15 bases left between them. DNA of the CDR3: TGTGCCAGCAGCTCGTGGGGAGAAGGCGCCGGGGAGCTGTTTTTT. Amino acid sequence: CASSSWGEGAGELFF.

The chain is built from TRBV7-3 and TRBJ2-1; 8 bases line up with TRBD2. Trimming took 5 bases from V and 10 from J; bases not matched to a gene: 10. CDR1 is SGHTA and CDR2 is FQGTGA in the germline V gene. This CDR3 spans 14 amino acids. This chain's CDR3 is CASSLKAGVVEQFF. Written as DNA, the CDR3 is TGTGCCAGCAGCCTCAAAGCGGGAGTGGTGGAGCAGTTCTTC.

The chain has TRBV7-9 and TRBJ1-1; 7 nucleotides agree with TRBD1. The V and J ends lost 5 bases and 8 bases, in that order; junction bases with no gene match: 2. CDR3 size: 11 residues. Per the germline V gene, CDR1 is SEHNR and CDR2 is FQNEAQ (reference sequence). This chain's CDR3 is CASSPTGEAFF. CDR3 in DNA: TGTGCCAGCAGCCCGACAGGGGAAGCTTTCTTT. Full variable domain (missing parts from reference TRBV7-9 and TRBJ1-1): DTGVSQNPRHKITKRGQNVTFRCDPISEHNRLYWYRQTLGQGPEFLTYFQNEAQLEKSRLLSDRFSAERPKGSFSTLEIQRTEQGDSAMYLCASSPTGEAFFGQGTRLTVV.

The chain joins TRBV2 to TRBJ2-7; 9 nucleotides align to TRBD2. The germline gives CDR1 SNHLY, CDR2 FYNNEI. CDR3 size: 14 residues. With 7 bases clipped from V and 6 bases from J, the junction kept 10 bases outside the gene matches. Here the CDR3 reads CASTSSGVQSEQYF. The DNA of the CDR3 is TGTGCCAGCACCTCTAGCGGGGTCCAGAGCGAGCAGTACTTC.